This T cell receptor (beta chain) comes out of a study of radiation and T cells in renal cell carcinoma. Note on this clone: Its antigen is currently unknown.

Generated by immunoSEQ multiplex PCR, the TCRdb table keeps only in-frame clones and is missing some. The sample holds approximately 150,000 clones, less than 85% seen once. Overall study findings and caveats: Top tumor clonotypes rose in blood 2 weeks post-radiation, then contracted. Pretreatment tumor biopsies were lacking, so baseline clonotypes are unknown.

Time point of the sample: baseline pretreatment blood. Sample treatment: 15 Gy SBRT to primary tumor, nephrectomy 4 weeks later. Serial blood draws occurred at baseline and 2 and 4 weeks post-SBRT. Clear cell pathology was present in this patient's renal cell carcinoma. Trimming left V 5 bases short and J 3 bases short, with 16 bases between. From germline, CDR1 is MNHEY and CDR2 SMNVEV (reference sequence). CDR3 length: 15 residues. Sequenced material: blood, taken from a patient whose treatment included radiotherapy and nephrectomy. The origin of this receptor is a woman between 45 and 65 years old with renal cell carcinoma. The chain has TRBV27 and TRBJ2-5, with D perhaps TRBD1 or TRBD2 (5 bases each). The CDR3 sequence is CASSNRDVDEETQYF. DNA for the CDR3: TGTGCCAGCAGTAACCGGGACGTCGATGAAGAGACCCAGTACTTC.